These 24 T cell receptor beta chains were all obtained from the same sample, sequenced in a study of identical twins. MiXCR, run by TCRdb on the 5' RACE reads, gives a single entry per CDR3 protein. The sample consists of about 530,000 distinct CDR3 sequences, approximately 20% of them appearing once. These sequences were also reported in another study, on yellow fever vaccine responses in identical twins.

The sequenced sample was CD4+ T cells sorted from blood. Receptors were obtained from a woman aged 18-29 years in good health.

This chain joins TRBV6-2 or TRBV6-3 and TRBJ2-2; TRBD1 aligns across 7 bases. The V gene end was trimmed by 6 bases and the J gene end by 7 bases; junction bases not matched to a gene: 5. Germline values: CDR1 MNHEY, CDR2 SVGEGT. The CDR3 loop spans 13 amino acids. The CDR3: CASRITGVGELFF. The DNA of the CDR3 is TGTGCCAGCAGAATTACAGGGGTCGGGGAGCTGTTTTTT.

This clonotype was observed a few times. The V and J genes are TRBV20-1 and TRBJ2-7; 7 bases align to TRBD2. With 5 bases clipped from V and 1 base from J, the junction kept 11 bases outside the gene matches. The CDR3 consists of 15 residues. Germline CDR1 and CDR2: DFQATT and SNEGSKA (reference sequence). The chain's CDR3 is CSASSGTKSSYEQYV. For the CDR3, the DNA is TGCAGTGCTTCCTCCGGGACTAAAAGTTCCTACGAGCAGTACGTC.

The J gene is TRBJ2-7, the V gene TRBV11-2; D gene ambiguous. Trimming stripped 5 bases from V and 2 bases from J, with 10 bases between. The CDR3 has 13 amino acids. Germline V CDR1 and CDR2: SGHAT, FQNNGV. CDR3 region: CASSPIRTYEQYV. The DNA of the CDR3 is TGTGCCAGCAGCCCTATCAGAACCTACGAGCAGTACGTC.

V is TRBV12-3 or TRBV12-4 and J is TRBJ2-1; a weak D match, TRBD2 (6 bases). Deletions cut 6 bases from V and 0 bases from J, with 12 bases between. This CDR3 is built from 15 residues. The CDR3 loop is CASRLALNSYNEQFF. CDR3 nucleotides: TGTGCCAGCAGACTAGCTCTTAACTCCTACAATGAGCAGTTCTTC.

As for this clonotype: As the CDR3 is not closed by the conserved phenylalanine or tryptophan, this likely results from a read error. The chain carries TRBV24-1 and TRBJ2-3; 10 bases agree with TRBD2. This CDR3 has 16 amino acids. Trimming cost V 3 bases and J 1 base; bases outside gene matches: 3. Germline CDR1 KGHDR, CDR2 SFDVKD. This CDR3 is CATSDPGTSGTDTQYS. In DNA, the CDR3 is TGTGCCACCAGTGATCCCGGGACTAGCGGCACAGATACGCAGTATTCT.

This clonotype has only a few counts. The genes are TRBV5-1 and TRBJ2-6, with 8 nucleotides matching TRBD2. CDR3 length equals 16 residues. Trimming cost V 4 bases and J 2 bases; bases outside gene matches: 5. Germline lookup yields CDR1 SGHRS and CDR2 YFSETQ. CDR3 sequence (DNA): TGCGCCAGCAGCCGGGAGGGGGGTGCTGGGGCCAACGTCCTGACTTTC. It specifies CASSREGGAGANVLTF.

The chain joins TRBV7-9 to TRBJ1-1; 10 bases are a match to TRBD1. Trimming took 4 bases from V and 8 from J; bases not matched to a gene: 10. CDR1 is SEHNR and CDR2 is FQNEAQ in the germline V gene (reference sequence). This CDR3 has 15 amino acids. CDR3 protein: CASSYAGTGAIEAFF. The CDR3 DNA reads TGTGCCAGCAGCTACGCGGGGACAGGGGCCATCGAAGCTTTCTTT.

The chain recombines TRBV7-9 with TRBJ1-4; D might be TRBD1 (6 bases). CDR1 is SEHNR, CDR2 FQNEAQ, per germline (reference sequence). Trimming cost V 0 bases and J 8 bases, with 10 bases left between them. This CDR3 region has 14 residues. CDR3 in amino acids: CASSLAGGAEKLFF. CDR3 in DNA: TGTGCCAGCAGCTTAGCAGGGGGTGCGGAAAAACTGTTTTTT.

This clonotype was detected only a few times. The V gene is TRBV5-1, the J gene TRBJ2-4; D might be TRBD2 (6 bases). Per the germline V gene, CDR1 is SGHRS and CDR2 is YFSETQ. V shed 4 bases and J shed 1 base, with 21 bases lying between them. This CDR3 has 18 amino acids. The CDR3 spells CASSAGSIRGLAKNIQYF. As DNA, the CDR3 is TGCGCCAGCAGCGCCGGAAGTATCCGGGGGTTGGCCAAAAACATTCAGTACTTC.

This clonotype turned up a few times. V and J are TRBV7-9 and TRBJ1-2; 10 bases fit TRBD1. Trimming at V came to 3 bases and at J to 7 bases, leaving 5 bases not matched to a gene. The germline gives CDR1 SEHNR, CDR2 FQNEAQ (reference sequence). This CDR3 is built from 14 residues. The CDR3 coding sequence is TGTGCCAGCAGCTTCGCCGACAGGGGGCCTGGCTACACCTTC. Translated, it gives CASSFADRGPGYTF.

The chain recombines TRBV15 with TRBJ2-1, with 8 bases identical to TRBD2. Germline V gene sequence: CDR1 LNHNV, CDR2 YYDKDF (reference sequence). The V segment lost 0 bases and the J segment 5 bases; nucleotides outside the gene matches: 6. The CDR3 contains 16 residues. CDR3 in amino acids: CATSRDLTGGDNEQFF. CDR3 bases: TGTGCCACCAGCAGAGATTTAACGGGGGGGGACAATGAGCAGTTCTTC. Supplemented by reference TRBV15 and TRBJ2-1, the full variable domain reads DAMVIQNPRYQVTQFGKPVTLSCSQTLNHNVMYWYQQKSSQAPKLLFHYYDKDFNNEADTPDNFQSRRPNTSFCFLDIRSPGLGDTAMYLCATSRDLTGGDNEQFFGPGTRLTVL.

About this clonotype: The junction departs from germline at one end; a sequencing error may be responsible. V usage is TRBV5-6 and J usage is TRBJ2-5; D may be TRBD1 or TRBD2 (6 bases each). Germline V CDR1 and CDR2: SGHDT, YYEEEE. CDR3 length equals 12 residues. DNA of the CDR3: TGTGCCAGCAGCTTGTACGGGGGACACCTGAACTTC. Its translation is CASSLYGGHLNF.

The chain joins TRBV15 to TRBJ2-1; D may be TRBD2 (6 bases). This CDR3 comprises 15 residues. V was shortened by 1 base and J by 8 bases, with 15 bases between the two germline ends. Germline assignment: CDR1 LNHNV and CDR2 YYDKDF (reference sequence). The CDR3 here is CATSRAAGSVDEQFF. The CDR3 nucleotides are TGTGCCACCAGCAGAGCGGCGGGAAGTGTTGATGAGCAGTTCTTC.

This clonotype was detected only a few times. This chain links TRBV7-2 with TRBJ2-1, with D perhaps matching TRBD1 (7 bases). This CDR3 comprises 14 residues. Germline-derived CDR1 and CDR2 are SGHTA and FQGNSA. V gave up 5 bases and J gave up 8 bases, with 16 bases separating them. CDR3 amino acids: CASSRQGGAYEQFF. The CDR3, as DNA: TGTGCCAGCAGCCGCCAGGGGGGTGCGTATGAGCAGTTCTTC.

This chain uses TRBV29-1 with TRBJ2-1, with TRBD1 matching 7 bases. V gave up 3 bases and J gave up 7 bases; unmatched junction bases: 9. The CDR3 consists of 14 residues. Germline V lookup: CDR1 SQVTM, CDR2 ANQGSEA. CDR3 protein: CSVERGGGWNEQFF. CDR3 sequence (DNA): TGCAGCGTTGAGAGAGGGGGCGGTTGGAATGAGCAGTTCTTC.

In its sample, this clonotype was seen once. V and J are TRBV20-1 and TRBJ2-3; 12 positions agree with TRBD2. This CDR3 has 16 residues. Germline CDR1 and CDR2: DFQATT and SNEGSKA (reference sequence). J gave up 0 bases and V 4 bases, and 5 bases lay outside the gene matches. CDR3 amino acids: CSAIWTSGASTDTQYF. The CDR3 bases are TGCAGTGCTATCTGGACTAGCGGGGCTAGCACAGATACGCAGTATTTT.

The genes are TRBV15 and TRBJ2-7; 8 bases match TRBD1. With V trimmed by 0 bases and J by 2 bases, 3 bases remained unmatched. The CDR3 has 15 amino acids. Germline values: CDR1 LNHNV, CDR2 YYDKDF (reference sequence). CDR3: CATSRDRTGPYEQYV. CDR3 nucleotide sequence: TGTGCCACCAGCAGAGATAGGACAGGGCCCTACGAGCAGTACGTC.

The chain uses TRBV3-1 and TRBJ2-3; 7 bases map to TRBD1. The CDR3 is 15 residues long. With 3 bases clipped from V and 3 bases from J, the junction kept 6 bases outside the gene matches. The germline CDR1 and CDR2 sequences are LGHDT and YNNKEL (reference sequence). The CDR3 DNA reads TGTGCCAGCAGCCAGCCGGGGACAGCTACAGATACGCAGTATTTT. This codes for CASSQPGTATDTQYF.

This clonotype was recorded a few times. The chain has TRBV4-2 and TRBJ1-6, with TRBD1 matching 10 bases. This CDR3 is 16 amino acids long. CDR1 and CDR2 (germline): LGHNA, YNFKEQ. J gave up 10 bases and V 0 bases, and 6 bases lay outside the gene matches. The CDR3 protein is CASSQDWDRGKSPLHF. The CDR3 DNA follows: TGTGCCAGCAGCCAAGACTGGGACAGGGGAAAGTCACCCCTCCACTTT.

The rearrangement joins TRBV7-2 to TRBJ2-3; D is unclear. The CDR3 has 15 residues. Germline values: CDR1 SGHTA, CDR2 FQGNSA. Trimming took 2 bases from V and 0 from J, leaving 9 bases between them. As DNA, the CDR3 is TGTGCCAGCAGCTTATACGGATCTAGCACAGATACGCAGTATTTT. This codes for CASSLYGSSTDTQYF.

The rearrangement joins TRBV5-4 to TRBJ2-3; the D call may be TRBD1 or TRBD2 (5 bases each). This CDR3 contains 15 residues. The V end lost 4 bases, the J end lost 0 bases, and 12 bases lay between the germline ends. Germline CDR1 reads SGHNT; CDR2 reads YYREEE (reference sequence). The CDR3 nucleotides are TGTGCCAGCAGCCCTGGTGGGGACAGCACAGATACGCAGTATTTT. The encoded protein is CASSPGGDSTDTQYF.

The chain has TRBV12-3 or TRBV12-4 and TRBJ2-7; D may be TRBD2 (5 bases). With 1 base removed from V and 6 bases from J, the gap between germline ends came to 13 bases. The CDR3 runs to 14 residues. This chain's CDR3 is CASSLVRLAGEQYF. DNA of the CDR3: TGTGCCAGCAGTTTAGTCAGGCTAGCCGGCGAGCAGTACTTC.

This clonotype was recorded many times. The rearrangement uses TRBV28 and TRBJ2-3; no firm D call. Germline values: CDR1 MDHEN, CDR2 SYDVKM. Trimming stripped 2 bases from V and 0 bases from J, with 9 bases between. This CDR3 is built from 15 residues. CDR3 bases: TGTGCCAGCAGTTTACCTAAGGGTAGCACAGATACGCAGTATTTT. Amino acids: CASSLPKGSTDTQYF.

This clonotype came up many times. This chain connects TRBV12-3 or TRBV12-4 to TRBJ1-1; possibly TRBD1 for D (5 bases). The CDR3 runs 14 residues. V was shortened by 0 bases and J by 4 bases, with 9 bases between the two germline ends. DNA of the CDR3: TGTGCCAGCAGTTTAGCGCTCGGGGGCACTGAAGCTTTCTTT. As protein: CASSLALGGTEAFF.